The 17 T cell receptor beta chains below come from one sample, sequenced in a study of T cells expressing NK-cell markers. TCRdb reprocessed the 5' RACE reads, keeping one entry per CDR3 protein, no DNA. This sample's table reports 120,000 to 150,000 distinct CDR3 sequences. Sequencing input: blood T cells: a sorted CD56 or NKG2C T cell subset, CD4+ or CD8+ T cells, or bulk PBMC T cells (not recorded which). These receptors came from a young man in good health.

The V gene is TRBV9, the J gene TRBJ2-1; TCRdb's D gene call, TRBD1, goes unchecked for lack of DNA. The CDR3 length is 16 residues. Germline values: CDR1 SGDLS, CDR2 YYNGEE. CDR3 residues: CASSVGRTSSYNEQFF.

The chain links TRBV24-1 to TRBJ2-3; without DNA, the TCRdb call of TRBD2 cannot be checked. In germline, CDR1 is KGHDR, CDR2 SFDVKD. CDR3 length equals 20 residues. CDR3 in amino acids: CATSDWTGASGRAETDTQYF.

J is TRBJ2-7 and V is TRBV20-1; without DNA, the TCRdb call of TRBD1 cannot be checked. The CDR3 spans 15 residues. Per the germline V gene, CDR1 is DFQATT and CDR2 is SNEGSKA (reference sequence). CDR3: CSALNFLRGDYEQYF.

The V call is TRBV6-1, the J call TRBJ2-2; TCRdb outputs TRBD1, but without DNA this stays unchecked. From germline, CDR1 is MNHNS and CDR2 SASEGT. CDR3 size: 16 residues. CDR3 in amino acids: CASSERQGLHTGELFF.

The V call is TRBV6-1, the J call TRBJ2-5; TCRdb's D gene call, TRBD2, goes unchecked for lack of DNA. In germline, CDR1 is MNHNS, CDR2 SASEGT. The CDR3 spans 14 residues. Here the CDR3 reads CASTPGGSRETQYF.

This chain joins TRBV2 and TRBJ1-1. The CDR3 totals 14 residues. In germline, CDR1 is SNHLY, CDR2 FYNNEI. CDR3 amino acids: CASRRGGSNTEAFF.

The chain has TRBV13 and TRBJ2-1; the D call from TCRdb, TRBD2, cannot be confirmed without DNA. Germline lookup yields CDR1 PRHDT and CDR2 FYEKMQ (reference sequence). The CDR3 runs 15 residues. The CDR3 loop reads CASSTWTRSYNEQFF.

The chain links TRBV25-1 to TRBJ2-3; TCRdb outputs TRBD1, but without DNA this stays unchecked. CDR1 and CDR2 from the germline V gene are MGHDK and SYGVNS. The CDR3 contains 14 residues. The CDR3 sequence: CASGGDRGTDTQYF.

The chain combines TRBV5-1 with TRBJ2-7; with no DNA, the TCRdb D assignment of TRBD1 cannot be verified. Germline V gene sequence: CDR1 SGHRS, CDR2 YFSETQ. The CDR3 covers 13 residues. The chain's CDR3 is CASSMGQIYEQYF. The entire variable domain, with the rest obtained from reference TRBV5-1 and TRBJ2-7, is as follows: KAGVTQTPRYLIKTRGQQVTLSCSPISGHRSVSWYQQTPGQGLQFLFEYFSETQRNKGNFPGRFSGRQFSNSRSEMNVSTLELGDSALYLCASSMGQIYEQYFGPGTRLTVT.

V usage is TRBV5-6 and J usage is TRBJ1-2. The germline gives CDR1 SGHDT, CDR2 YYEEEE. The CDR3 contains 14 residues. CDR3 sequence reads: CASSFGNSEDGYTF. The full variable domain, rest sourced from reference TRBV5-6 and TRBJ1-2, is DAGVTQSPTHLIKTRGQQVTLRCSPKSGHDTVSWYQQALGQGPQFIFQYYEEEERQRGNFPDRFSGHQFPNYSSELNVNALLLGDSALYLCASSFGNSEDGYTFGSGTRLTVV.

This chain connects TRBV29-1 to TRBJ2-7; TCRdb calls TRBD1, which cannot be checked without DNA. Germline loops: CDR1 SQVTM, CDR2 ANQGSEA. CDR3 size: 11 residues. CDR3 sequence: CSVAGEGEQYF.

The chain couples TRBV4-1 to TRBJ1-5. The CDR3 is 16 residues long. Germline loops: CDR1 MGHRA, CDR2 YSYEKL. CDR3 in amino acids: CASSPSSEGSNQPQHF.

This chain links TRBV5-6 with TRBJ2-7. The CDR3 totals 13 residues. Germline assignment: CDR1 SGHDT and CDR2 YYEEEE. The CDR3 reads CASSPDMAPEQYF.

The V and J genes are TRBV18 and TRBJ2-3; TCRdb indicates TRBD2, and absent DNA this call remains unverified. The CDR3 runs to 21 residues. CDR1 and CDR2 (germline): KGHSH, LQKENI. The CDR3 sequence: CASSPDFRGSGTSGFTDTQYF.

The J gene is TRBJ2-1, the V gene TRBV20-1; lacking DNA, the TRBD1 call made by TCRdb goes unchecked. The CDR3 is 14 amino acids. Germline V gives CDR1 DFQATT, CDR2 SNEGSKA (reference sequence). The CDR3 spells CSARDRVGYNEQFF.

This CDR3 is CASSQSGETQYF. The J gene is TRBJ2-5, the V gene TRBV16. CDR3 length equals 12 residues. Germline V gene lookup returns CDR1 KGHSY and CDR2 FQNENV.

The chain combines TRBV30 with TRBJ2-2; TCRdb reports TRBD1, a call that lacks DNA to check it against. The CDR3 is made up of 14 amino acids. Germline values: CDR1 GTSNPN, CDR2 SVGIG (reference sequence). CDR3 protein: CAWSVLQGARELFF.